This is a list of T cell receptor beta chains from one sample in a study of cytomegalovirus exposure and HLA in healthy donors. TCRdb's table, derived via immunoSEQ multiplex PCR, lists solely in-frame clones and lacks some. Here the sample spans roughly 150,000 clones, roughly 81% being singletons. The sequencing sample was made of PBMCs. These receptor sequences come from a woman younger than 35 in good health and CMV-seronegative. The CDR3 runs from the conserved cysteine through the conserved F or W. D genes are given only for firm matches. Clone sizes are given selectively: once, few, many, or a class where the clone is expanded.

abundance,v_gene,j_gene,d_gene,CDR3aa,CDR3nt
NA,TRBV30,TRBJ2-5,NA,CAWSVDGETQYF,TGTGCCTGGAGTGTCGACGGGGAGACCCAGTACTTC
NA,TRBV9,TRBJ2-2,NA,CASSVAYGGGTGELFF,TGTGCCAGCAGCGTAGCATACGGGGGAGGAACCGGGGAGCTGTTTTTT
NA,TRBV2,TRBJ2-2,NA,CASSRQGRGTGELFF,TGTGCCAGCAGCCGACAGGGGAGGGGCACCGGGGAGCTGTTTTTT
once,TRBV5-1,TRBJ2-2,NA,CASSLDGGNTGELFF,TGCGCCAGCAGCTTGGATGGCGGGAACACCGGGGAGCTGTTTTTT
NA,TRBV4-1,TRBJ2-7,TRBD2,CASSQSWHGAGATWEQYF,TGCGCCAGCAGCCAATCCTGGCATGGAGCGGGGGCAACCTGGGAGCAGTACTTC
NA,TRBV7-9,TRBJ2-7,TRBD2,CASTLAGSYEQYF,TGTGCCAGTACCCTAGCGGGTTCCTACGAGCAGTACTTC
NA,TRBV29-1,TRBJ2-7,NA,CSVDIPLGDEQYF,TGCAGCGTTGATATCCCACTCGGAGACGAGCAGTACTTC
NA,TRBV9,TRBJ2-7,TRBD1,CASGAEDRTIYEQYF,TGTGCCAGCGGCGCCGAGGACAGGACAATCTACGAGCAGTACTTC
NA,TRBV6-6,TRBJ2-1,NA,CASRPDFTNNEQFF,TGTGCCAGCAGGCCAGACTTTACAAACAATGAGCAGTTCTTC
NA,TRBV2,TRBJ2-1,NA,CASSGGGGGNEQFF,TGTGCCAGCAGTGGGGGAGGGGGGGGCAATGAGCAGTTCTTC
NA,TRBV28,TRBJ1-1,TRBD1,CASSQRGGGAGEAFF,TGTGCCAGCAGTCAACGTGGAGGGGGCGCAGGTGAAGCTTTCTTT
NA,TRBV19,TRBJ2-3,NA,CASSRSEDTQYF,TGTGCCAGTAGTCGGAGTGAGGATACGCAGTATTTT
NA,TRBV19,TRBJ2-3,NA,CASSIVEGTDTQYF,TGTGCCAGTAGTATAGTGGAGGGGACAGATACGCAGTATTTT
NA,TRBV11-1,TRBJ1-2,TRBD1,CASSPGQGYGYTF,TGTGCCAGCAGCCCCGGACAGGGCTATGGCTACACCTTC
NA,TRBV27,TRBJ1-5,NA,CASSPRGSQPQHF,TGTGCCAGCAGCCCCAGGGGATCTCAGCCCCAGCATTTT
NA,TRBV5-1,TRBJ2-5,TRBD1,CASSFEGTGGETQYF,TGCGCCAGCAGCTTCGAAGGGACAGGGGGAGAGACCCAGTACTTC
NA,TRBV2,TRBJ2-1,NA,CASSDGEEGDWYNEQFF,TGTGCCAGCAGTGATGGGGAGGAGGGAGACTGGTACAATGAGCAGTTCTTC
NA,TRBV7-9,TRBJ1-2,NA,CASSLGQVYGYTF,TGTGCCAGCAGCTTAGGCCAGGTCTATGGCTACACCTTC
NA,TRBV7-9,TRBJ2-1,TRBD2,CASSPRTSPLRYNEQFF,TGTGCCAGCAGCCCCCGGACTAGCCCCCTTAGGTACAATGAGCAGTTCTTC
once,TRBV28,TRBJ2-7,TRBD2,CASSRSGLAGLYEQYF,TGTGCCAGCAGTCGCTCGGGACTAGCGGGTCTCTACGAGCAGTACTTC
NA,TRBV30,TRBJ1-4,NA,CAWSVSRDNLRVANEKLFF,TGTGCCTGGAGTGTTAGCCGGGACAACCTTCGGGTGGCTAATGAAAAACTGTTTTTT
NA,TRBV10-3,TRBJ2-2,TRBD1,CATYNTGTGNTGELFF,TGTGCCACCTACAATACCGGGACAGGGAACACCGGGGAGCTGTTTTTT
NA,TRBV4-3,TRBJ2-7,TRBD2,CASSQDGGLAGGSSYEQYF,TGCGCCAGCAGCCAAGATGGGGGACTAGCGGGGGGGAGCTCCTACGAGCAGTACTTC
NA,TRBV9,TRBJ2-3,NA,CASSVVDRGLTDTQYF,TGTGCCAGCAGCGTAGTTGATCGGGGTCTCACAGATACGCAGTATTTT
once,TRBV5-1,TRBJ1-1,NA,CASSLSVGNTEAFF,TGCGCCAGCAGCTTGTCGGTCGGGAACACTGAAGCTTTCTTT
NA,TRBV6-5,TRBJ1-1,TRBD1,CASSSRQGLNTEAFF,TGTGCCAGCAGTTCTCGACAGGGGCTGAACACTGAAGCTTTCTTT
NA,TRBV20-1,TRBJ1-2,NA,CSVEHYGYTF,TGCAGTGTGGAGCACTATGGCTACACCTTC
NA,TRBV9,TRBJ2-5,NA,CASSPRAREETQYF,TGTGCCAGCAGCCCCCGTGCCCGGGAAGAGACCCAGTACTTC
once,TRBV28,TRBJ1-2,TRBD1,CASSSPGQGDGYGYTF,TGTGCCAGCAGTTCGCCGGGACAGGGGGATGGCTATGGCTACACCTTC
NA,TRBV28,TRBJ2-3,TRBD2,CALGSSGGPTDTQYF,TGTGCCCTTGGGTCGTCGGGAGGACCCACAGATACGCAGTATTTT
NA,TRBV19,TRBJ1-4,NA,CASSIPGRVGEKLFF,TGTGCCAGTAGTATCCCCGGCAGGGTTGGAGAAAAACTGTTTTTT
NA,TRBV12-5,TRBJ1-5,NA,CASGSAFQPQHF,TGTGCTAGTGGTTCCGCGTTTCAGCCCCAGCATTTT
NA,TRBV7-9,TRBJ2-7,TRBD1,CSSSLVQAGGLYEQYF,TGTTCCAGCAGCTTAGTTCAGGCAGGGGGCCTTTACGAGCAGTACTTC
NA,TRBV28,TRBJ2-7,TRBD1,CASGIQGNFYEQYF,TGTGCCAGCGGTATACAGGGGAATTTCTACGAGCAGTACTTC
once,TRBV6-1,TRBJ2-3,TRBD2,CASSVALAGGADTQYF,TGTGCCAGCAGTGTAGCGCTAGCGGGGGGGGCAGATACGCAGTATTTT